Listed below are T cell receptor beta chains from one sample, sequenced in a study of T cells after posttransplantation cyclophosphamide. Assay used: immunoSEQ multiplex PCR; TCRdb lists only in-frame clones, some missing. Among tens of thousands of clones listed, around 83% were seen once. The sequenced sample was PBMCs. Every receptor here comes from a man aged 25 to 40 with a blood cancer, CMV-positive, and with a related stem cell donor. The CDR3 runs from the conserved cysteine through the conserved F or W. Fields, in order: clone size, D gene, J gene, V gene, CDR3 protein, CDR3 DNA. A D gene is named only where the DNA matches it firmly. Some rows have no size entry. The others give once, few or many, or a class for an expanded clone.

NA,NA,TRBJ2-1,TRBV6-5,CPLAYNEQFF,TGTCCCCTTGCCTACAATGAGCAGTTCTTC
NA,TRBD1,TRBJ1-1,TRBV9,CASSGGQGGTEAFF,TGTGCCAGCAGCGGGGGACAGGGGGGGACTGAAGCTTTCTTT
NA,NA,TRBJ2-7,TRBV11-3,CASSPLSPGGGREQYF,TGTGCCAGCAGCCCCCTATCTCCTGGAGGGGGCAGAGAGCAGTACTTC
NA,NA,TRBJ2-3,TRBV7-9,CASNKIPGQLSSDTQYF,TGTGCCAGCAATAAGATCCCGGGACAATTGTCATCAGATACGCAGTATTTT
NA,TRBD1,TRBJ1-1,TRBV27,CASNRGQGLLTEAFF,TGTGCCAGCAACCGGGGACAGGGGCTTCTAACTGAAGCTTTCTTT
NA,TRBD2,TRBJ2-5,TRBV11-1,CASSPRGSGMVQTQYF,TGTGCCAGCAGCCCAAGGGGTAGCGGGATGGTGCAGACCCAGTACTTC
once,NA,TRBJ2-7,TRBV23-1,CASSQSVQGLAYEQYF,TGCGCCAGCAGTCAATCAGTTCAGGGGTTAGCCTACGAGCAGTACTTC
NA,NA,TRBJ1-1,TRBV30,CAWSPDSLNTEAFF,TGTGCCTGGAGTCCGGACAGTCTGAACACTGAAGCTTTCTTT
NA,TRBD1,TRBJ2-3,TRBV9,CASSVQQGGHTQYF,TGTGCCAGCAGCGTACAACAGGGGGGACATACGCAGTATTTT
NA,TRBD1,TRBJ2-2,TRBV5-6,CASSLVAGQGALGELFF,TGTGCCAGCAGCTTGGTAGCGGGACAGGGGGCTCTAGGGGAGCTGTTTTTT
NA,NA,TRBJ2-1,TRBV7-8,CASSLVSRLAAHREQFF,TGTGCCAGCAGCTTAGTATCCAGGCTAGCTGCACATCGAGAGCAGTTCTTC
few,NA,TRBJ2-2,TRBV27,CASRGQMVVGELFF,TGTGCCAGCAGGGGCCAGATGGTCGTCGGGGAGCTGTTTTTT
NA,TRBD1,TRBJ1-4,TRBV13,CASSLRDRGESTNEKLFF,TGTGCCAGCAGCTTACGGGACAGGGGCGAGTCAACTAATGAAAAACTGTTTTTT
NA,NA,TRBJ1-2,TRBV7-9,CASSKTGTYGYTF,TGTGCCAGCAGCAAAACAGGGACCTATGGCTACACCTTC
once,NA,TRBJ2-3,TRBV19,CASSIGDRTPNTDTQYF,TGTGCCAGTAGTATTGGTGACAGAACGCCTAATACAGATACGCAGTATTTT